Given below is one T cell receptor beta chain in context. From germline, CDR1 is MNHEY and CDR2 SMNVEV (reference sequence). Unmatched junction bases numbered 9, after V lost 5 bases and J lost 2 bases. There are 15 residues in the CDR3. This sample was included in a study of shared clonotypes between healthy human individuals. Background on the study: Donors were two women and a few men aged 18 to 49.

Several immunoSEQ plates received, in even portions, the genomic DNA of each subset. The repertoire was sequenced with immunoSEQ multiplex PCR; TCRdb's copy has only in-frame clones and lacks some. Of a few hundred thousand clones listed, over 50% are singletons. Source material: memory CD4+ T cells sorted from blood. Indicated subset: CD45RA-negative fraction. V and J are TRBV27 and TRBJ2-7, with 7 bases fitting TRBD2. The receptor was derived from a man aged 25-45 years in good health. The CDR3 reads CASSRASSGTYEQYF. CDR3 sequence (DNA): TGTGCCAGCAGTCGCGCCTCTAGCGGAACCTACGAGCAGTACTTC.